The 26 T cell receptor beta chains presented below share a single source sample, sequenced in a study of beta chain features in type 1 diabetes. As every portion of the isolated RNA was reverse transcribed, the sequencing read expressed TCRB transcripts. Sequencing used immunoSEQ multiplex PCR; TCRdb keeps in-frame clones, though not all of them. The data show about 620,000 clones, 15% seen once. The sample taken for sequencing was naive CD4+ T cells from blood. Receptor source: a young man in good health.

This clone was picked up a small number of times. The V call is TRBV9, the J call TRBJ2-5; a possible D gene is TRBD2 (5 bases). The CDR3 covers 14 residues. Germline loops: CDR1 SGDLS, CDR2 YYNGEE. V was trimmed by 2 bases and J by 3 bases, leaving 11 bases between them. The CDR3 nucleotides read TGTGCCAGCAGCGTGGCGGAGCGGAAAGAGACCCAGTACTTC. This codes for CASSVAERKETQYF. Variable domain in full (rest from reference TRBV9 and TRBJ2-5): DSGVTQTPKHLITATGQRVTLRCSPRSGDLSVYWYQQSLDQGLQFLIQYYNGEERAKGNILERFSAQQFPDLHSELNLSSLELGDSALYFCASSVAERKETQYFGPGTRLLVL.

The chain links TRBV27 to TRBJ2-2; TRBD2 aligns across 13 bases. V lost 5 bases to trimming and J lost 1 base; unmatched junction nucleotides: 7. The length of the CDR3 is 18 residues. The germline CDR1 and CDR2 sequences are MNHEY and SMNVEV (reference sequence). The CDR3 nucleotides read TGTGCCAGCAGTCTCTTGACTAGCGGGAGGAAGAACACCGGGGAGCTGTTTTTT. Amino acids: CASSLLTSGRKNTGELFF.

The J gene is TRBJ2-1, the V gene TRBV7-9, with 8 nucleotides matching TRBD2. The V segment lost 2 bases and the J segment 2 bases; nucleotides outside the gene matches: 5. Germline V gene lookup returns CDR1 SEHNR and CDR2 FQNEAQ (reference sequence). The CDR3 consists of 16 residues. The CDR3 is CASSLRAGAPYNEQFF. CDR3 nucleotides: TGTGCCAGCAGCTTACGAGCGGGAGCCCCCTACAATGAGCAGTTCTTC. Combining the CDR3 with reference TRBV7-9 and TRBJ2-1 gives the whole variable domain DTGVSQNPRHKITKRGQNVTFRCDPISEHNRLYWYRQTLGQGPEFLTYFQNEAQLEKSRLLSDRFSAERPKGSFSTLEIQRTEQGDSAMYLCASSLRAGAPYNEQFFGPGTRLTVL.

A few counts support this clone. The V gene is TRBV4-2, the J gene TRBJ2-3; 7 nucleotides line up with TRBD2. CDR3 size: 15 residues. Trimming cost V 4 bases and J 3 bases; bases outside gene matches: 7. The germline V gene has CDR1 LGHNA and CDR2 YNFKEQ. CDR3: CASSPDGRSTDTQYF. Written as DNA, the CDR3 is TGTGCCAGCAGCCCCGACGGGAGGTCGACAGATACGCAGTATTTT.

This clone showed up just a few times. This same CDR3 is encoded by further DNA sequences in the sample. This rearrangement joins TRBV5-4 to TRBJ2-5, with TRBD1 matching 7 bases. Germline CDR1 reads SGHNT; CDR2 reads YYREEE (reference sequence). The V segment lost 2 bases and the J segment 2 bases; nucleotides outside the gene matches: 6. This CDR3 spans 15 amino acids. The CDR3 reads CASSLPGQRQETQYF. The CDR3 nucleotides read TGTGCCAGCAGCTTACCGGGACAGCGGCAAGAGACCCAGTACTTC.

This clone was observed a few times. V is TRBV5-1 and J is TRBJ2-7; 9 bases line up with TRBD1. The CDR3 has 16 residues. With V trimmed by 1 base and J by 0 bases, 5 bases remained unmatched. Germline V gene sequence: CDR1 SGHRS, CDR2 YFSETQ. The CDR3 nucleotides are TGCGCCAGCAGCTTGTACAGGGGGCCAAGCTCCTACGAGCAGTACTTC. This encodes CASSLYRGPSSYEQYF. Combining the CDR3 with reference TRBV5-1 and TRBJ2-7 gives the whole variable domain KAGVTQTPRYLIKTRGQQVTLSCSPISGHRSVSWYQQTPGQGLQFLFEYFSETQRNKGNFPGRFSGRQFSNSRSEMNVSTLELGDSALYLCASSLYRGPSSYEQYFGPGTRLTVT.

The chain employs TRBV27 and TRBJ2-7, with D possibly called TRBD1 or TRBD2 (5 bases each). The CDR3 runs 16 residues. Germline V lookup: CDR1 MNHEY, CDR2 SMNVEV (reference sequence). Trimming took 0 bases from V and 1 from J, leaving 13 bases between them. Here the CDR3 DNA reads TGTGCCAGCAGTTTATCGACGGGGCTTAGGTCCTACGAGCAGTACTTC. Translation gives CASSLSTGLRSYEQYF.

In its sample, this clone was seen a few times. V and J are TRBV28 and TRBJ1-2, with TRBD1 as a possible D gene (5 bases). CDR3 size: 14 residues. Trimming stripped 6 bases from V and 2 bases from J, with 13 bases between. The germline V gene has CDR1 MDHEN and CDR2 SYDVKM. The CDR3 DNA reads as TGTGCCAGCAGAGCCGGGACCCTAAACTATGGCTACACCTTC. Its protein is CASRAGTLNYGYTF.

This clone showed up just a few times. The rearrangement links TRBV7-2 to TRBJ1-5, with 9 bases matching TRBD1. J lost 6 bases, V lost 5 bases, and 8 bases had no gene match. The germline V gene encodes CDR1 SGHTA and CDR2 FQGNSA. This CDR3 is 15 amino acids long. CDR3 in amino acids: CASSKDRGGSQPQHF. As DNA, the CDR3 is TGTGCCAGCAGCAAGGACAGGGGTGGTAGTCAGCCCCAGCATTTT.

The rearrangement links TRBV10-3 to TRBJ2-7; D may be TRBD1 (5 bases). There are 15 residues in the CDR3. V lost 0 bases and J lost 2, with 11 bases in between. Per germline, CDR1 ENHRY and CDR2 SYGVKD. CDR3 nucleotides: TGTGCCATCAGTGAGTCGAATCAGGGTGCCTACGAGCAGTACTTC. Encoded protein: CAISESNQGAYEQYF.

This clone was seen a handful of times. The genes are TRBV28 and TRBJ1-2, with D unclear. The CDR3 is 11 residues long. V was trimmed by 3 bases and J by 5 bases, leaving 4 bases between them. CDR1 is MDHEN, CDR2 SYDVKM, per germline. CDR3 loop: CASSFKYGYTF. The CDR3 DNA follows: TGTGCCAGCAGTTTTAAGTATGGCTACACCTTC.

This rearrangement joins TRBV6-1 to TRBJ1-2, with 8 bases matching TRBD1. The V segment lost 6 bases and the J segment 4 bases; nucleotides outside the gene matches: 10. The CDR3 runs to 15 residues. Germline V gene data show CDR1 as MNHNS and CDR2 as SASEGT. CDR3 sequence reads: CASSLGQGGIYGYTF. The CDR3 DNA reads TGTGCCAGCAGCCTCGGACAGGGAGGCATCTATGGCTACACCTTC.

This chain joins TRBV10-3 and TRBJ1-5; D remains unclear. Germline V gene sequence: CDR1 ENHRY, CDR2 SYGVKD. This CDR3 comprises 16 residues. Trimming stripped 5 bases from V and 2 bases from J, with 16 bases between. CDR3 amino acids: CAISQSGPSGNQPQHF. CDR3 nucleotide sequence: TGTGCCATCAGTCAATCGGGTCCCAGCGGCAATCAGCCCCAGCATTTT.

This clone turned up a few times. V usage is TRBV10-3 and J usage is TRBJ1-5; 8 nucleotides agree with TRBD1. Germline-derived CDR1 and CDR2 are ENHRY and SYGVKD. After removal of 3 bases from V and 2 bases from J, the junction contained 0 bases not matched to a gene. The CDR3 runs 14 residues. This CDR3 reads CAISEQGGNQPQHF. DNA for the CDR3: TGTGCCATCAGTGAACAGGGGGGCAATCAGCCCCAGCATTTT.

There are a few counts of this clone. CDR3 amino acids: CSVERDSGEKLFF. In DNA, the CDR3 is TGCAGCGTTGAACGGGACAGCGGTGAAAAACTGTTTTTT. The chain has TRBV29-1 and TRBJ1-4, with TRBD1 identical over 7 bases. Germline values: CDR1 SQVTM, CDR2 ANQGSEA. V trimming: 2 bases; J trimming: 7 bases; junction bases outside the gene matches: 4. The CDR3 length is 13 residues. Full variable domain (remainder filled in from reference TRBV29-1 and TRBJ1-4): SAVISQKPSRDICQRGTSLTIQCQVDSQVTMMFWYRQQPGQSLTLIATANQGSEATYESGFVIDKFPISRPNLTFSTLTVSNMSPEDSSIYLCSVERDSGEKLFFGSGTQLSVL.

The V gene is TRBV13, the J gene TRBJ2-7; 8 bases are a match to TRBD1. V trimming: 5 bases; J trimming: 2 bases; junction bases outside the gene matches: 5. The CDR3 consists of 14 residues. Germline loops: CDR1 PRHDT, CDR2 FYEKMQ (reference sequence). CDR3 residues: CASSRDRFTYEQYF. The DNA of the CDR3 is TGTGCCAGCAGCCGGGACAGGTTTACCTACGAGCAGTACTTC. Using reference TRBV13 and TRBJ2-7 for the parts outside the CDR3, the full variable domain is AAGVIQSPRHLIKEKRETATLKCYPIPRHDTVYWYQQGPGQDPQFLISFYEKMQSDKGSIPDRFSAQQFSDYHSELNMSSLELGDSALYFCASSRDRFTYEQYFGPGTRLTVT.

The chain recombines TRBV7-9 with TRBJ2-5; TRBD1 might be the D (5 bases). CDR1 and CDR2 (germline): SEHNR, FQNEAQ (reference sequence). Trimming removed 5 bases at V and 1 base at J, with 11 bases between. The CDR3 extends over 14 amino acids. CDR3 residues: CASSPRQGQETQYF. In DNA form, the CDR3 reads TGTGCCAGCAGCCCCCGGCAGGGCCAAGAGACCCAGTACTTC.

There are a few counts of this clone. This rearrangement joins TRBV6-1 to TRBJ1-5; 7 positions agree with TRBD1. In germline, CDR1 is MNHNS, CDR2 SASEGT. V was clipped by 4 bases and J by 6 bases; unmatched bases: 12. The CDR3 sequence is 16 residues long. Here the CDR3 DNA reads TGTGCCAGCAGTGGAGTCCGGGACAGTCCCCGTCAGCCCCAGCATTTT. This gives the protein CASSGVRDSPRQPQHF.

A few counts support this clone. In nucleotides, the CDR3 is TGTGCCTGGGGAACTAATCAGCCCCAGCATTTT. Translated, it gives CAWGTNQPQHF. This chain links TRBV30 with TRBJ1-5; D gene unclear. There are 11 residues in the CDR3. Germline lookup yields CDR1 GTSNPN and CDR2 SVGIG (reference sequence). V was pared by 5 bases and J by 4 bases, with 6 bases between.

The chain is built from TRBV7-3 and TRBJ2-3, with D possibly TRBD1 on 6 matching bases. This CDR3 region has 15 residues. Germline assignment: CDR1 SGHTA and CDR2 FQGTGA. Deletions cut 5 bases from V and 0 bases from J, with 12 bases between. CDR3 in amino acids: CASSPRQDSTDTQYF. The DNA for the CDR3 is TGTGCCAGCAGCCCGAGACAGGATAGCACAGATACGCAGTATTTT.

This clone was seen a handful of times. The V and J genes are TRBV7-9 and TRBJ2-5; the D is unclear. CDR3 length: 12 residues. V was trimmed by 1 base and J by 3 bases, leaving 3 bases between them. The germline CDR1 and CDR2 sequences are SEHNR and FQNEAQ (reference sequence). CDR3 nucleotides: TGTGCCAGCAGCTTAGGTGAAGAGACCCAGTACTTC. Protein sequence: CASSLGEETQYF.

CDR3 in amino acids: CASTGGGLGDSRREQYF. CDR3 sequence (DNA): TGTGCCAGTACCGGCGGCGGGCTCGGGGACAGCCGAAGGGAGCAGTACTTC. This sequence joins TRBV2 and TRBJ2-7; TRBD1 matches at 7 bases. The CDR3 runs to 17 residues. The trim removed 9 bases at V and 7 bases at J, leaving 24 bases unmatched. CDR1 is SNHLY, CDR2 FYNNEI, per germline.

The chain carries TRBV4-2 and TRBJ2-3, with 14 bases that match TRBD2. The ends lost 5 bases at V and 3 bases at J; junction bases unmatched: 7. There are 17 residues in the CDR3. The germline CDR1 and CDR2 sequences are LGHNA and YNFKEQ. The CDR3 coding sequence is TGTGCCAGCAGCTTGGGGGGACTAGCGGGAGAAACAGATACGCAGTATTTT. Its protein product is CASSLGGLAGETDTQYF.

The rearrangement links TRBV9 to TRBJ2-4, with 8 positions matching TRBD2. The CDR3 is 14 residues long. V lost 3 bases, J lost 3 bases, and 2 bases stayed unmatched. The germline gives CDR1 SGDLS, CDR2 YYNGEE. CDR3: CASSATSGKNIQYF. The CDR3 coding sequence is TGTGCCAGCAGCGCCACTAGCGGCAAAAACATTCAGTACTTC.

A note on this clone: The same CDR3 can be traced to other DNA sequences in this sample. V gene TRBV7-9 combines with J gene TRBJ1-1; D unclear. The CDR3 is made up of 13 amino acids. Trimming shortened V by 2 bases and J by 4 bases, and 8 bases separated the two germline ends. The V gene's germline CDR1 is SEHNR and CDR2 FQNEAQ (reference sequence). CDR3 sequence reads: CASSLKGSTEAFF. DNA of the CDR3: TGTGCCAGCAGCTTAAAGGGATCCACTGAAGCTTTCTTT.

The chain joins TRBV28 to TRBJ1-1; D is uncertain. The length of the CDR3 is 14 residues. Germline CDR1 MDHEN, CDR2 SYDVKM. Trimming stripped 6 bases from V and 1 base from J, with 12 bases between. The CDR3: CASSQGVRNTEAFF. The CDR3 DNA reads TGTGCCAGCAGCCAAGGCGTTAGGAACACTGAAGCTTTCTTT.